These 21 T cell receptor beta chains were all obtained from the same sample, sequenced in a study of OX40 agonist ivuxolimab in advanced cancers. Profiled with immunoSEQ multiplex PCR; TCRdb holds only in-frame clones, not every one. There are some 64,000 clones in the sample; roughly 90% occur only once, and around 25% lies in the top ten. The sequenced sample was CD4+ or CD8+ T cells sorted from blood, obtained in a trial of the OX40 agonist ivuxolimab. These receptors all come from an adult with an advanced solid tumor such as melanoma, head and neck, liver or kidney cancer.

This clone appeared a single time. The J gene is TRBJ2-3, the V gene TRBV9, with 8 bases aligning to TRBD2. Germline V gene lookup returns CDR1 SGDLS and CDR2 YYNGEE. The length of the CDR3 is 16 residues. The V and J ends lost 4 bases and 3 bases, in that order; junction bases with no gene match: 10. The CDR3 is CASSPGGGTGTDTQYF. Here the CDR3 DNA reads TGTGCCAGCAGCCCCGGGGGGGGGACGGGAACAGATACGCAGTATTTT.

This rearrangement joins TRBV6-4 to TRBJ2-1, with 7 bases aligning to TRBD2. The junction had 6 bases not matched to a gene; V was cut back by 0 bases and J by 10 bases. Germline loops: CDR1 MRHNA, CDR2 SNTAGT. The CDR3 runs 14 residues. CDR3: CASSDSWGGNEQFF. The CDR3 nucleotides are TGTGCCAGCAGTGACTCTTGGGGGGGTAACGAGCAGTTCTTC.

The V call is TRBV30, the J call TRBJ1-1, with D unresolved. V gave up 3 bases and J gave up 7 bases, with 12 bases separating them. Germline V lookup: CDR1 GTSNPN, CDR2 SVGIG (reference sequence). The CDR3 length is 12 residues. This CDR3 reads CAWSPESNEAFF. Here the CDR3 DNA reads TGTGCCTGGAGCCCGGAGTCTAATGAAGCTTTCTTT.

The chain links TRBV28 to TRBJ2-1, with D possibly matching TRBD1 (5 bases). The germline V gene encodes CDR1 MDHEN and CDR2 SYDVKM. The CDR3 covers 16 residues. V gave up 5 bases and J gave up 6 bases, with 20 bases separating them. The CDR3 DNA reads TGTGCCAGCAGTGAATACCTGACAGAAAGGGGCAATGAGCAGTTCTTC. Its protein is CASSEYLTERGNEQFF.

The chain uses TRBV2 and TRBJ1-1; possible D gene TRBD1, 6 bases. Germline-derived CDR1 and CDR2 are SNHLY and FYNNEI. The length of the CDR3 is 14 residues. V was shortened by 3 bases and J by 10 bases, with 18 bases between the two germline ends. The CDR3 sequence is CASSDRMGGAGAFF. The CDR3 DNA sequence: TGTGCCAGCAGTGATCGGATGGGGGGCGCTGGAGCTTTCTTT.

This clone appeared a few times. The chain recombines TRBV7-9 with TRBJ1-6; 10 nucleotides line up with TRBD1. From germline, CDR1 is SEHNR and CDR2 FQNEAQ (reference sequence). Germline trimming cut 6 bases from V and 7 bases from J; bases unmatched to any gene: 6. This CDR3 contains 15 residues. The chain's CDR3 is CASSLSTGGNSPLHF. The CDR3, as DNA: TGTGCCAGCAGTTTATCGACAGGGGGCAATTCACCCCTCCACTTT.

This clone was observed once. This CDR3 is CASSQEKRASDEQFF. DNA for the CDR3: TGCGCCAGCAGCCAAGAGAAGAGGGCTTCAGATGAGCAGTTCTTC. The chain couples TRBV4-3 to TRBJ2-1; tentatively, D is TRBD2 (5 bases). Germline assignment: CDR1 LGHNA and CDR2 YSLEER. V dropped 0 bases and J dropped 8 bases, with 14 bases sitting between them. CDR3 size: 15 residues.

The chain links TRBV9 to TRBJ2-2; D is undetermined. The CDR3 has 13 amino acids. V gave up 3 bases and J gave up 5 bases, with 8 bases separating them. Germline assignment: CDR1 SGDLS and CDR2 YYNGEE. The CDR3 DNA sequence: TGTGCCAGCAGCGCTCGCCTAACCGGGGAGCTGTTTTTT. Encoded protein: CASSARLTGELFF.

The rearrangement uses TRBV4-1 and TRBJ1-1, with 8 bases that match TRBD1. V lost 4 bases, J lost 7 bases, and 14 bases stayed unmatched. Germline CDR1 MGHRA, CDR2 YSYEKL. The CDR3 length is 16 residues. For the CDR3, the DNA is TGCGCCAGCAGCCGCCCGACAGGGGATTTTGAAAGTGAAGCTTTCTTT. Translated: CASSRPTGDFESEAFF.

J is TRBJ1-5 and V is TRBV28; a possible D gene is TRBD1 (6 bases). V lost 2 bases and J 2 bases, leaving 13 bases between the germline ends. The CDR3 has 16 amino acids. Germline CDR1 reads MDHEN; CDR2 reads SYDVKM. The CDR3 loop reads CASSLPLRTGNQPQHF. DNA for the CDR3: TGTGCCAGCAGTTTACCCCTCCGGACAGGCAATCAGCCCCAGCATTTT.

The chain joins TRBV29-1 to TRBJ1-3, with D possibly TRBD1 on 5 matching bases. Trimming took 4 bases from V and 4 from J, leaving 11 bases between them. CDR1 and CDR2 (germline): SQVTM, ANQGSEA. This CDR3 region has 13 residues. CDR3 sequence (DNA): TGCAGCGTTGCCGGGGGATACGGAAACACCATATATTTT. Encoded protein: CSVAGGYGNTIYF. The variable domain in full, with the rest retrieved from reference TRBV29-1 and TRBJ1-3, is SAVISQKPSRDICQRGTSLTIQCQVDSQVTMMFWYRQQPGQSLTLIATANQGSEATYESGFVIDKFPISRPNLTFSTLTVSNMSPEDSSIYLCSVAGGYGNTIYFGEGSWLTVV.

CDR3 region: CASSIGFNEQFF. CDR3 bases: TGTGCCAGTAGTATTGGGTTCAATGAGCAGTTCTTC. This sequence joins TRBV19 and TRBJ2-1; D uncertain. CDR3 length: 12 amino acids. Per germline, CDR1 LNHDA and CDR2 SQIVND (reference sequence). Trimming cost V 3 bases and J 6 bases, with 6 bases left between them.

A few counts support this clone. The CDR3 does not end in the conserved phenylalanine or tryptophan, so this is likely a read error. The limits of the CDR3 on the DNA are not certain, so only TCRdb's listed CDR3 is given. The rearrangement uses TRBV12-1 and TRBJ2-7. TRBV12-1 is labeled a pseudogene. The CDR3 numbers 8 amino acids, ends counted. The CDR3 spells CASSFCPL.

J is TRBJ1-2 and V is TRBV5-4, with D hard to call. The CDR3 contains 15 residues. The germline V and J ends were trimmed by 2 bases and 2 bases, with 13 bases remaining between them. The germline CDR1 and CDR2 sequences are SGHNT and YYREEE (reference sequence). The CDR3 spells CASSFIPGGNYGYTF. As DNA, the CDR3 is TGTGCCAGCAGCTTCATCCCAGGAGGAAACTATGGCTACACCTTC.

The chain combines TRBV5-4 with TRBJ1-2; D call uncertain. The V gene lost 4 bases and the J gene lost 4 bases, with 17 bases spanning the gap. CDR3 size: 15 residues. Germline assignment: CDR1 SGHNT and CDR2 YYREEE (reference sequence). CDR3 residues: CASSPRLGVPYGYTF. CDR3 in DNA: TGTGCCAGCAGCCCGCGTCTTGGGGTCCCCTATGGCTACACCTTC.

The chain links TRBV2 to TRBJ2-3, with TRBD2 matching 10 bases. V lost 8 bases, J lost 4 bases, and 12 bases stayed unmatched. The CDR3 length is 16 residues. Germline V gene data show CDR1 as SNHLY and CDR2 as FYNNEI. The CDR3 DNA follows: TGTGCCAGCTCCGACCATACTAGCGGGGTAGCAGATACGCAGTATTTT. Residues: CASSDHTSGVADTQYF.

J is TRBJ1-5 and V is TRBV9, with unresolved D. The V end was cut by 0 bases, the J end by 5 bases, with 9 bases between. This CDR3 spans 14 amino acids. Germline V CDR1 and CDR2: SGDLS, YYNGEE. CDR3 loop: CASSVDGRDQPQHF. CDR3 DNA sequence: TGTGCCAGCAGCGTAGATGGAAGGGATCAGCCCCAGCATTTT. Combining the CDR3 with reference TRBV9 and TRBJ1-5 gives the whole variable domain DSGVTQTPKHLITATGQRVTLRCSPRSGDLSVYWYQQSLDQGLQFLIQYYNGEERAKGNILERFSAQQFPDLHSELNLSSLELGDSALYFCASSVDGRDQPQHFGDGTRLSIL.

The chain recombines TRBV13 with TRBJ2-1; the D is unclear. Germline values: CDR1 PRHDT, CDR2 FYEKMQ (reference sequence). Trimming removed 5 bases from V and 5 bases from J, with 7 bases in between. The length of the CDR3 is 12 residues. DNA of the CDR3: TGTGCCAGCAGCAAGACTGACAATGAGCAGTTCTTC. Translating it yields CASSKTDNEQFF.

The genes are TRBV2 and TRBJ1-1; weak D call: TRBD1 (5 bases). Germline CDR1 reads SNHLY; CDR2 reads FYNNEI. With 2 bases removed from V and 5 bases from J, the gap between germline ends came to 15 bases. The CDR3 totals 15 residues. CDR3 in DNA: TGTGCCAGCAGTGAATGGGCAGGGTTCGAAACTGAAGCTTTCTTT. Protein sequence: CASSEWAGFETEAFF.

The chain joins TRBV18 to TRBJ1-1, with a tentative D call TRBD1 (5 bases). The CDR3 runs to 12 residues. Trimming pared 5 bases from V and 5 bases from J, leaving 9 bases between. Germline values: CDR1 KGHSH, CDR2 LQKENI. Written as DNA, the CDR3 is TGTGCCAGCTCAAAGAAGGGGACTGAAGCTTTCTTT. Encoded protein: CASSKKGTEAFF.

V and J are TRBV5-1 and TRBJ2-6, with D uncertain. This CDR3 has 14 residues. Germline V gene lookup returns CDR1 SGHRS and CDR2 YFSETQ. V was shortened by 1 base and J by 2 bases, with 4 bases between the two germline ends. CDR3 in DNA: TGCGCCAGCAGCTTGTATCCTGGGGCCAACGTCCTGACTTTC. This translates into CASSLYPGANVLTF.